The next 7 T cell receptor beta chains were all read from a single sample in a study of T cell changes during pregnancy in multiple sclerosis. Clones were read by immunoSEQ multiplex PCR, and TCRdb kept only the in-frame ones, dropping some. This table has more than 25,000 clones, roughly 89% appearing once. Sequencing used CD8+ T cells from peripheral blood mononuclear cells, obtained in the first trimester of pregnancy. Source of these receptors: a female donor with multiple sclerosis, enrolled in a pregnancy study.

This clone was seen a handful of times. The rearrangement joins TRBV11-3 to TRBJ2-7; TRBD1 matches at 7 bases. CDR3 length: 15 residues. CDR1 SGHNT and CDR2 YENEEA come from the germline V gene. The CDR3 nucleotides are TGTGTCAAGGGGTCCGGGACAGTCATTTTTTACGAGCAGTACTTC. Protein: CVKGSGTVIFYEQYF.

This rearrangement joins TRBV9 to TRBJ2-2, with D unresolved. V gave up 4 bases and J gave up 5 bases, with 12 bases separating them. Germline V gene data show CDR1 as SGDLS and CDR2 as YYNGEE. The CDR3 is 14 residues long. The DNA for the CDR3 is TGTGCCAGCAGCTTTTCCCCCGGGACCGGGGAGCTGTTTTTT. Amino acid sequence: CASSFSPGTGELFF. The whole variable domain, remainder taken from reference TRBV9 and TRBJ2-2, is DSGVTQTPKHLITATGQRVTLRCSPRSGDLSVYWYQQSLDQGLQFLIQYYNGEERAKGNILERFSAQQFPDLHSELNLSSLELGDSALYFCASSFSPGTGELFFGEGSRLTVL.

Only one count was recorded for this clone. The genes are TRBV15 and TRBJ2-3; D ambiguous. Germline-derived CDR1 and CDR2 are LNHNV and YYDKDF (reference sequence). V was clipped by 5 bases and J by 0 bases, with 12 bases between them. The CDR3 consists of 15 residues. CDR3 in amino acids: CATSRRRSSTDTQYF. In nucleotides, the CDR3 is TGTGCCACCAGCCGGAGACGATCTAGCACAGATACGCAGTATTTT.

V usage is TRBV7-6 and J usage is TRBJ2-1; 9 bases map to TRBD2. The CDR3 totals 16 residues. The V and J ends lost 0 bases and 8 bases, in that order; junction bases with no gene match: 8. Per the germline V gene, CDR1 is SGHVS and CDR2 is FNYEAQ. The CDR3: CASSLASAGGIDEQFF. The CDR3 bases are TGTGCCAGCAGCTTAGCGTCAGCGGGGGGAATCGATGAGCAGTTCTTC.

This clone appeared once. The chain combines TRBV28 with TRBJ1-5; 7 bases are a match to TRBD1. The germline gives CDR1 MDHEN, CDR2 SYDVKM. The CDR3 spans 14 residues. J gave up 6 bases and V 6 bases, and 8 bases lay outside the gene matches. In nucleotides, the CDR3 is TGTGCCAGCAGCTCCGACAGGGTCGGTCAGCCCCAGCATTTT. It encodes CASSSDRVGQPQHF.

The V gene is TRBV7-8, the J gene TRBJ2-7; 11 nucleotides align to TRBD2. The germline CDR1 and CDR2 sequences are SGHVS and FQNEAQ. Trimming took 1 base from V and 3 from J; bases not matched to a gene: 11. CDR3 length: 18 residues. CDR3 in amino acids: CASSLVVPALAGVYEQYF. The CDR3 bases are TGTGCCAGCAGCTTAGTGGTCCCGGCACTAGCGGGAGTCTACGAGCAGTACTTC.

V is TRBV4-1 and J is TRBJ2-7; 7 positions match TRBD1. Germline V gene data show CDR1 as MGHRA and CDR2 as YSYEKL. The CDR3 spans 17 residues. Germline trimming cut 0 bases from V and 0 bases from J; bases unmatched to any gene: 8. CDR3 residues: CASSQEPGTVNSYEQYF. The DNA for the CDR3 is TGCGCCAGCAGCCAAGAACCCGGGACAGTCAACTCCTACGAGCAGTACTTC.